The source of this T cell receptor (beta chain) is a study of response to subunit inactivated influenza vaccine. Study findings and constraints: Authors suggested few new T cells are recruited by each seasonal influenza vaccination.

The CDR3 length is 15 residues. The V gene end was trimmed by 3 bases and the J gene end by 3 bases; junction bases not matched to a gene: 4. CDR1 GTSNPN and CDR2 SVGIG come from the germline V gene (reference sequence). A word on this clonotype: Its specificity is unknown.

MiXCR, applied by TCRdb to the RT-PCR reads, yields one record per CDR3 protein. The sample has fewer than 350,000 distinct CDR3 sequences; 21% are singletons. Sequenced material: PBMCs from blood, taken around 22 months after vaccination. This rearrangement joins TRBV30 to TRBJ1-6, with 8 bases lining up with TRBD1. The receptor comes from a man between 50 and 70 years old who received an inactivated influenza vaccine. The CDR3 nucleotides are TGTGCCTGGAGGGACAGGGACTTCTATAATTCACCCCTCCACTTT. This encodes CAWRDRDFYNSPLHF.